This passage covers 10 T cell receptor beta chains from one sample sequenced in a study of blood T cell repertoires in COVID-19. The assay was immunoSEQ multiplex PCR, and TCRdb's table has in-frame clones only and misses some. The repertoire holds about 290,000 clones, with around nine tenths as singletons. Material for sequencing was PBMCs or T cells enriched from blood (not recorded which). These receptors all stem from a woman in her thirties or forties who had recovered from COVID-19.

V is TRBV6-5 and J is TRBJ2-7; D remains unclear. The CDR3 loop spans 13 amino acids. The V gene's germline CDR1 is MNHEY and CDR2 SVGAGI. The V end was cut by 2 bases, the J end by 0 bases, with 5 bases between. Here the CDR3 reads CASSYLSSYEQYF. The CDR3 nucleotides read TGTGCCAGCAGTTACCTGAGCTCCTACGAGCAGTACTTC.

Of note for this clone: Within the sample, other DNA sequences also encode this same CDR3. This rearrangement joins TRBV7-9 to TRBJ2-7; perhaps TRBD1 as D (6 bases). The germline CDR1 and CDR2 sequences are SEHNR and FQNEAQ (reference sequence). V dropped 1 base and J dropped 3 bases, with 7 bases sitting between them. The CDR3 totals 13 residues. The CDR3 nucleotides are TGTGCCAGCAGCTTAGTAGGGGGCTACGAGCAGTACTTC. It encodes CASSLVGGYEQYF. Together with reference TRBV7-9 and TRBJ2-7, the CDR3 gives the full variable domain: DTGVSQNPRHKITKRGQNVTFRCDPISEHNRLYWYRQTLGQGPEFLTYFQNEAQLEKSRLLSDRFSAERPKGSFSTLEIQRTEQGDSAMYLCASSLVGGYEQYFGPGTRLTVT.

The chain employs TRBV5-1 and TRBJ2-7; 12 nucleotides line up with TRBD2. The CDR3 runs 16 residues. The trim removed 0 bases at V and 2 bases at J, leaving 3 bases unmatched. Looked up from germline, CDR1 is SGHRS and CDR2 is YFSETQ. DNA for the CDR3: TGCGCCAGCAGCTTGGCCCCTAGCGGGGGGGCCTACGAGCAGTACTTC. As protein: CASSLAPSGGAYEQYF.

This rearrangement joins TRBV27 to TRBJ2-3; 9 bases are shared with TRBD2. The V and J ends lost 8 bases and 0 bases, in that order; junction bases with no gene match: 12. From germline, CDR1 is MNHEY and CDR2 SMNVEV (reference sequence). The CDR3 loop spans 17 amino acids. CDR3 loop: CASAEAGGITSTDTQYF. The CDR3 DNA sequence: TGTGCCAGCGCTGAAGCGGGGGGAATTACTAGCACAGATACGCAGTATTTT.

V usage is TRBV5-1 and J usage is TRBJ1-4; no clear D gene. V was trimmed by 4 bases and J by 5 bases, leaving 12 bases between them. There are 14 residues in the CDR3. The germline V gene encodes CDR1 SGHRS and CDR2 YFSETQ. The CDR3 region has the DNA TGCGCCAGCAGCCGTGGGAGTGGAAATGAAAAACTGTTTTTT. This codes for CASSRGSGNEKLFF.

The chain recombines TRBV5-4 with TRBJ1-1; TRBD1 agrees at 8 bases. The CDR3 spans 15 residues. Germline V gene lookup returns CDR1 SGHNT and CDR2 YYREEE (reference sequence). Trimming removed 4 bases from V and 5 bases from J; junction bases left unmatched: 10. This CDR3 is CASSPRIRQGTEAFF. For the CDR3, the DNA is TGTGCCAGCAGCCCACGCATCCGACAGGGGACTGAAGCTTTCTTT.

CDR3 nucleotides: TGTGCCACCAGTGAAGGGTGGACTAGCGGGAAAGATACGCAGTATTTT. It yields the protein CATSEGWTSGKDTQYF. The genes are TRBV24-1 and TRBJ2-3; 12 positions match TRBD2. Germline V gene sequence: CDR1 KGHDR, CDR2 SFDVKD. CDR3 size: 16 residues. The V gene end was trimmed by 4 bases and the J gene end by 5 bases; junction bases not matched to a gene: 6.

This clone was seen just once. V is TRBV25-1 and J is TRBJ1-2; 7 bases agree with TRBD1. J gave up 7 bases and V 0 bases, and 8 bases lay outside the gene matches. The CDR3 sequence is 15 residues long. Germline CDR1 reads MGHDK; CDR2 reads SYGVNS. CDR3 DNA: TGTGCCAGCAGTGAATATGGGCAGGGGGTAGGTGGCTACACCTTC. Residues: CASSEYGQGVGGYTF.

This CDR3 is CASSSPLAGGRSYEQYF. CDR3 nucleotides: TGCGCCAGCAGCTCGCCTTTAGCGGGAGGGCGTTCCTACGAGCAGTACTTC. The chain joins TRBV5-1 to TRBJ2-7; 11 bases match TRBD2. Germline V lookup: CDR1 SGHRS, CDR2 YFSETQ. The CDR3 has 17 amino acids. With 3 bases clipped from V and 1 base from J, the junction kept 9 bases outside the gene matches.

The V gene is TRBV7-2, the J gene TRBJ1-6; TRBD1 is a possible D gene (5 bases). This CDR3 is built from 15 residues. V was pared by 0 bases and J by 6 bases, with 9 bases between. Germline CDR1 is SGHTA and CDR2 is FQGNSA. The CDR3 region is CASSLALGGNSPLHF. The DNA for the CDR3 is TGTGCCAGCAGCTTAGCGTTGGGGGGTAATTCACCCCTCCACTTT.